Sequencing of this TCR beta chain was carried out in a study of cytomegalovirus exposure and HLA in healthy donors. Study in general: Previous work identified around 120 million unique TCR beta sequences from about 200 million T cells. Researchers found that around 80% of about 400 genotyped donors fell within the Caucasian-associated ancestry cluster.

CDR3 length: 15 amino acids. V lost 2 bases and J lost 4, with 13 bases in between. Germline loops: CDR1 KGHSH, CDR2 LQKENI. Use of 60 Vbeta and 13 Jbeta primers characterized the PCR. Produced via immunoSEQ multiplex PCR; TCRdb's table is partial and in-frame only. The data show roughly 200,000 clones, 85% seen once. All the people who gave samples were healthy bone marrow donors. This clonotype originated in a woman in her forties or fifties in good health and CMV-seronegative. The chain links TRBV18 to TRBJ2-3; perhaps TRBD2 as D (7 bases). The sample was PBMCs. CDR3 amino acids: CASSPRGGSADTQYF. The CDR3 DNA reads TGTGCCAGCTCACCAAGGGGGGGGTCCGCAGATACGCAGTATTTT.